A single sample is the source of the 18 T cell receptor beta chains below, sequenced in a study of human versus mouse CDR3 diversity and MHC coevolution. Generated by immunoSEQ multiplex PCR, the TCRdb table keeps only in-frame clones and is missing some. The sample lists roughly 86,000 clones; over 85% were seen once. The sequencing input was naive CD4+ T cells from blood. Subset of the sample: CD45RO-negative CD62L-positive naive CD4 T cells. The origin of the receptors is a person aged 30 to 69 in good health.

This clone was seen a handful of times. V usage is TRBV6-4 and J usage is TRBJ1-5; 11 nucleotides align to TRBD1. Germline V gene data show CDR1 as MRHNA and CDR2 as SNTAGT. J lost 5 bases, V lost 7 bases, and 7 bases had no gene match. The CDR3 contains 15 residues. Here the CDR3 reads CASTGTGGKDQPQHF. CDR3 nucleotide sequence: TGTGCCAGCACCGGGACAGGGGGGAAGGATCAGCCCCAGCATTTT.

The V call is TRBV9, the J call TRBJ2-1, with 8 positions matching TRBD2. Trimming cost V 2 bases and J 8 bases; bases outside gene matches: 9. This CDR3 is 15 amino acids long. CDR1 is SGDLS, CDR2 YYNGEE, per germline. The CDR3 coding sequence is TGTGCCAGCAGCGTCTTTGACGGGAGGGCCGATGAGCAGTTCTTC. This translates into CASSVFDGRADEQFF.

The gene calls are TRBV7-2 and TRBJ2-7; TRBD1 is a possible D gene (6 bases). CDR1 and CDR2 from the germline V gene are SGHTA and FQGNSA. The CDR3 loop spans 13 amino acids. V was cut by 4 bases and J by 5 bases, with 12 bases left in between. The CDR3 bases are TGTGCCAGCAGCTCTTACACAGGGAACGAGCAGTACTTC. Encoded protein: CASSSYTGNEQYF. Together with reference TRBV7-2 and TRBJ2-7, the CDR3 gives the full variable domain: GAGVSQSPSNKVTEKGKDVELRCDPISGHTALYWYRQSLGQGLEFLIYFQGNSAPDKSGLPSDRFSAERTGGSVSTLTIQRTQQEDSAVYLCASSSYTGNEQYFGPGTRLTVT.

This chain uses TRBV4-1 with TRBJ2-7, with D perhaps TRBD2 (6 bases). The ends were cut back, 3 bases at V and 0 bases at J, with 15 bases in the middle. Germline values: CDR1 MGHRA, CDR2 YSYEKL. This CDR3 region has 16 residues. The CDR3 here is CASSHNRDFISYEQYF. The CDR3 nucleotides are TGCGCCAGCAGCCATAACCGGGACTTTATCTCCTACGAGCAGTACTTC.

This clone was detected only once. This rearrangement joins TRBV5-1 to TRBJ2-5, with D perhaps TRBD2 (5 bases). Germline CDR1 SGHRS, CDR2 YFSETQ. This CDR3 has 16 residues. The V gene lost 0 bases and the J gene lost 2 bases, with 14 bases spanning the gap. CDR3 nucleotide sequence: TGCGCCAGCAGCTTGGGAGGGCTGGCGGTACAAGAGACCCAGTACTTC. Amino acid sequence: CASSLGGLAVQETQYF.

V is TRBV4-3 and J is TRBJ1-2; the D is unclear. This CDR3 spans 14 amino acids. With 5 bases removed from V and 2 bases from J, the gap between germline ends came to 12 bases. Germline lookup yields CDR1 LGHNA and CDR2 YSLEER. In DNA form, the CDR3 reads TGCGCCAGCAGCGTCGGGGAACCAAACTATGGCTACACCTTC. This gives the protein CASSVGEPNYGYTF.

A remark on this clone: Within the sample, other DNA sequences also encode this same CDR3. DNA of the CDR3: TGTGCCAGCTCACCCACCGGCGGGAACACTGAAGCTTTCTTT. Its protein product is CASSPTGGNTEAFF. The chain uses TRBV18 and TRBJ1-1; no clear D. The CDR3 consists of 14 residues. Trimming removed 3 bases at V and 1 base at J, with 9 bases between. The germline CDR1 and CDR2 sequences are KGHSH and LQKENI.

The chain recombines TRBV27 with TRBJ1-5; TRBD1 aligns across 7 bases. V trimming: 3 bases; J trimming: 4 bases; junction bases outside the gene matches: 9. The CDR3 has 16 amino acids. Germline CDR1 reads MNHEY; CDR2 reads SMNVEV (reference sequence). Here the CDR3 DNA reads TGTGCCAGCAGTTTCACATACAGGGGAACAAATCAGCCCCAGCATTTT. Residues: CASSFTYRGTNQPQHF.

Comments on this clone: The germline gene is not matched at one end of the junction; a read error may be the cause. The chain is built from TRBV7-9 and TRBJ2-5; the match to TRBD1 covers 7 bases. The CDR3 is 13 residues long. Germline values: CDR1 SEHNR, CDR2 FQNEAQ (reference sequence). Written as DNA, the CDR3 is TGTGCCAGCAGCTTAGCGTGGGGGCAGGGGGAGCACTTC. Its protein is CASSLAWGQGEHF. The whole variable domain, filled in from reference TRBV7-9 and TRBJ2-5, reads DTGVSQNPRHKITKRGQNVTFRCDPISEHNRLYWYRQTLGQGPEFLTYFQNEAQLEKSRLLSDRFSAERPKGSFSTLEIQRTEQGDSAMYLCASSLAWGQGEHFGPGTRLLVL.

The rearrangement links TRBV25-1 to TRBJ2-7, with D possibly matching TRBD1 (6 bases). This CDR3 region has 15 residues. V was clipped by 4 bases and J by 3 bases, with 16 bases between them. Germline CDR1 MGHDK, CDR2 SYGVNS. CDR3 sequence reads: CASSASGTQSYEQYF. DNA of the CDR3: TGTGCCAGCAGTGCTTCCGGGACACAAAGCTACGAGCAGTACTTC.

The rearrangement links TRBV2 to TRBJ2-7; 8 nucleotides line up with TRBD1. This CDR3 region has 15 residues. Unmatched junction bases numbered 11, after V lost 6 bases and J lost 4 bases. Germline CDR1 and CDR2: SNHLY and FYNNEI. CDR3 protein: CASSIPGDRRYEQYF. The CDR3 nucleotides read TGTGCCAGCAGCATCCCGGGGGACAGGCGATACGAGCAGTACTTC.

CDR3 in amino acids: CASSRAGTSGSEQYF. The CDR3 DNA sequence: TGTGCCAGCAGTCGCGCCGGGACTAGCGGGAGTGAGCAGTACTTC. The chain combines TRBV2 with TRBJ2-7; TRBD2 agrees at 14 bases. From germline, CDR1 is SNHLY and CDR2 FYNNEI. V was pared by 5 bases and J by 7 bases, with 7 bases of the junction left unmatched. The CDR3 runs to 15 residues. Variable domain in full (rest from reference TRBV2 and TRBJ2-7): EPEVTQTPSHQVTQMGQEVILRCVPISNHLYFYWYRQILGQKVEFLVSFYNNEISEKSEIFDDQFSVERPDGSNFTLKIRSTKLEDSAMYFCASSRAGTSGSEQYFGPGTRLTVT.

This chain connects TRBV4-3 to TRBJ1-1, with 9 bases that match TRBD1. Germline CDR1 is LGHNA and CDR2 is YSLEER. Trimming cost V 5 bases and J 4 bases; bases outside gene matches: 5. The CDR3 runs to 14 residues. Here the CDR3 reads CASSSGQGGTEAFF. CDR3 in DNA: TGCGCCAGCAGCTCGGGACAGGGCGGCACTGAAGCTTTCTTT.

The V gene is TRBV5-4, the J gene TRBJ2-7; weak D call: TRBD1 (6 bases). Trimming left V 0 bases short and J 0 bases short, with 16 bases between. Germline values: CDR1 SGHNT, CDR2 YYREEE (reference sequence). The CDR3 covers 17 residues. The CDR3 DNA is TGTGCCAGCAGCTTGGACGGGACACCCAGGAGCTCCTACGAGCAGTACTTC. Its protein is CASSLDGTPRSSYEQYF. Filled out from reference TRBV5-4 and TRBJ2-7, the complete variable domain reads ETGVTQSPTHLIKTRGQQVTLRCSSQSGHNTVSWYQQALGQGPQFIFQYYREEENGRGNFPPRFSGLQFPNYSSELNVNALELDDSALYLCASSLDGTPRSSYEQYFGPGTRLTVT.

This clone has only one observation. The chain couples TRBV28 to TRBJ1-2; 9 bases align to TRBD1. The CDR3 has 17 amino acids. The ends lost 4 bases at V and 1 base at J; junction bases unmatched: 10. Germline V gives CDR1 MDHEN, CDR2 SYDVKM. The CDR3 here is CASSSSGQGTDNYGYTF. CDR3 bases: TGTGCCAGCAGTTCCTCAGGACAGGGGACAGATAACTATGGCTACACCTTC.

This chain uses TRBV7-2 with TRBJ2-1; the D gene is possibly TRBD1 (6 bases). V lost 3 bases, J lost 2 bases, and 17 bases lay in between. The germline gives CDR1 SGHTA, CDR2 FQGNSA. The length of the CDR3 is 17 residues. This CDR3 is CASSFRGTAGAYNEQFF. In DNA form, the CDR3 reads TGTGCCAGCAGCTTCCGAGGCACGGCAGGGGCCTACAATGAGCAGTTCTTC.

J is TRBJ2-7 and V is TRBV28, with 7 bases lining up with TRBD2. With 6 bases clipped from V and 3 bases from J, the junction kept 8 bases outside the gene matches. The CDR3 length is 14 residues. The germline V gene has CDR1 MDHEN and CDR2 SYDVKM. The CDR3 DNA follows: TGTGCCAGCAGCCGTGGGACGGGAGGCTACGAGCAGTACTTC. This encodes CASSRGTGGYEQYF. Based on the CDR3 plus reference TRBV28 and TRBJ2-7, the full variable domain is DVKVTQSSRYLVKRTGEKVFLECVQDMDHENMFWYRQDPGLGLRLIYFSYDVKMKEKGDIPEGYSVSREKKERFSLILESASTNQTSMYLCASSRGTGGYEQYFGPGTRLTVT.

This clone was picked up one time. V and J are TRBV12-5 and TRBJ2-5; 7 positions agree with TRBD1. Judging by the DNA end, TRBJ2-7 fits better; the J call may be wrong. This CDR3 has 19 amino acids. Germline CDR1 LGHNT, CDR2 FRNRAP. The CDR3 nucleotides are TGTGCTAGTGCCTACCGGACCCGGGCTGCCGGGACAGCTTCCTACGAGCAGTACTTC. Translated: CASAYRTRAAGTASYEQYF.